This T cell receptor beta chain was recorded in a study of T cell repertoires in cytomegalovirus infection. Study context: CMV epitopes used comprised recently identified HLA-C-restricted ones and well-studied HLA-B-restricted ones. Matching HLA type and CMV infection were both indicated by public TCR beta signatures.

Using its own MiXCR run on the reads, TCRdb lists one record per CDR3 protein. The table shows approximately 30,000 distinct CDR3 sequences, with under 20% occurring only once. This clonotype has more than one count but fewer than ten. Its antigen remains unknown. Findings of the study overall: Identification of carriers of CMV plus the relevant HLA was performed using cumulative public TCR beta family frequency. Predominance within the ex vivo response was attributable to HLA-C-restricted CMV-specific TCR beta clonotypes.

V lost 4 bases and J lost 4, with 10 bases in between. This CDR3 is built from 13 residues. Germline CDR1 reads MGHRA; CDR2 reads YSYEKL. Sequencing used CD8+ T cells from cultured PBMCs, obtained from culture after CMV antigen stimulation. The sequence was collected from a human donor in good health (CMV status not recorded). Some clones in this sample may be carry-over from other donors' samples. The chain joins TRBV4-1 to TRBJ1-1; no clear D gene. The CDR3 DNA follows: TGCGCCAGCAGCCGGAATGTGGTCACTGAAGCTTTCTTT. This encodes CASSRNVVTEAFF.